These 20 T cell receptor beta chains came from one sample sequenced in a study of blood T cell repertoires in COVID-19. The table came from immunoSEQ multiplex PCR; TCRdb's copy has only in-frame clones and leaves some out. The sample includes 150,000 to 200,000 clones, roughly 90% of them seen just once. Sequenced: peripheral blood. These receptors originate from a man between 45 and 60 years old with acute or convalescent COVID-19.

The chain uses TRBV7-8 and TRBJ2-7; 10 bases agree with TRBD2. Germline CDR1 SGHVS, CDR2 FQNEAQ. This CDR3 is built from 14 residues. V trimming: 6 bases; J trimming: 4 bases; junction bases outside the gene matches: 6. CDR3: CASSSSGSSYEQYF. CDR3 nucleotide sequence: TGTGCCAGCAGTTCTAGCGGGAGTTCATACGAGCAGTACTTC.

The rearrangement uses TRBV9 and TRBJ2-5; possible D gene TRBD1, 6 bases. Germline V gene data show CDR1 as SGDLS and CDR2 as YYNGEE. V lost 2 bases, J lost 3 bases, and 11 bases lay in between. The length of the CDR3 is 14 residues. CDR3 loop: CASSVSRGEETQYF. CDR3 nucleotide sequence: TGTGCCAGCAGCGTTTCCAGGGGTGAAGAGACCCAGTACTTC.

The DNA for the CDR3 is TGTGCCAGCTCAAAAGCGGGAGAATCTTTCTTC. It codes for CASSKAGESFF. This chain joins TRBV18 and TRBJ2-1; 8 nucleotides match TRBD2. Germline V gives CDR1 KGHSH, CDR2 LQKENI. V trimming: 5 bases; J trimming: 16 bases; junction bases outside the gene matches: 7. This CDR3 comprises 11 residues.

The chain uses TRBV6-6 and TRBJ2-2; TRBD2 matches at 9 bases. The CDR3 length is 15 residues. CDR1 is MNHNY and CDR2 is SVGAGI in the germline V gene (reference sequence). Germline trimming cut 8 bases from V and 6 bases from J; bases unmatched to any gene: 10. CDR3 DNA sequence: TGTGCCAGCGGACCGGGACTAGCTTTTTCCGGGGAGCTGTTTTTT. Protein product: CASGPGLAFSGELFF.

The rearrangement links TRBV19 to TRBJ2-3; tentatively, D is TRBD2 (7 bases). Per germline, CDR1 LNHDA and CDR2 SQIVND (reference sequence). The CDR3 runs 16 residues. V lost 1 base and J 5 bases, leaving 16 bases between the germline ends. DNA for the CDR3: TGTGCCAGTAGTATAGGTGTCGGGGGGCTAAGAGATACGCAGTATTTT. As protein: CASSIGVGGLRDTQYF.

V gene TRBV9 combines with J gene TRBJ2-5; 7 bases are a match to TRBD2. With V trimmed by 4 bases and J by 5 bases, 8 bases remained unmatched. Germline CDR1 is SGDLS and CDR2 is YYNGEE. The length of the CDR3 is 14 residues. DNA of the CDR3: TGTGCCAGCAGCCCCGGACTAGGTTCGGAGACCCAGTACTTC. Protein sequence: CASSPGLGSETQYF.

This chain's CDR3 is CASSTGGTGFYEQYF. The CDR3, as DNA: TGCGCCAGCAGCACCGGCGGGACAGGATTCTACGAGCAGTACTTC. The V call is TRBV5-1, the J call TRBJ2-7; 8 bases line up with TRBD1. The ends lost 4 bases at V and 3 bases at J; junction bases unmatched: 9. The CDR3 totals 15 residues. Germline V gene lookup returns CDR1 SGHRS and CDR2 YFSETQ.

The CDR3 DNA sequence: TGTGCCAGCAGCGTAGTTGGCGGGGGGGCCTCAGATACGCAGTATTTT. It is translated as CASSVVGGGASDTQYF. The J gene is TRBJ2-3, the V gene TRBV9, with 9 bases fitting TRBD2. Germline-derived CDR1 and CDR2 are SGDLS and YYNGEE. The CDR3 sequence is 16 residues long. Germline trimming cut 0 bases from V and 4 bases from J; bases unmatched to any gene: 6.

The chain employs TRBV4-2 and TRBJ1-5; 8 positions agree with TRBD1. The CDR3 has 13 residues. Trimming at V came to 6 bases and at J to 6 bases, leaving 4 bases not matched to a gene. Per the germline V gene, CDR1 is LGHNA and CDR2 is YNFKEQ. This chain's CDR3 is CASRGDRSQPQHF. CDR3 nucleotides: TGTGCCAGCAGGGGGGACAGGAGTCAGCCCCAGCATTTT.

The rearrangement uses TRBV6-2 or TRBV6-3 and TRBJ2-5; 8 bases match TRBD2. The V gene's germline CDR1 is MNHEY and CDR2 SVGEGT. V lost 2 bases, J lost 5 bases, and 16 bases stayed unmatched. This CDR3 spans 18 amino acids. CDR3 amino acids: CASSYSWDLRGGLETQYF. CDR3 DNA: TGTGCCAGCAGTTACAGTTGGGATTTACGGGGGGGATTGGAGACCCAGTACTTC.

This rearrangement joins TRBV9 to TRBJ2-2; TRBD2 agrees at 8 bases. Trimming cost V 4 bases and J 1 base; bases outside gene matches: 15. The CDR3 has 19 residues. Germline CDR1 SGDLS, CDR2 YYNGEE. The CDR3 region is CASSPRARGAAVNTGELFF. The DNA for the CDR3 is TGTGCCAGCAGCCCCCGAGCGCGGGGGGCCGCTGTGAACACCGGGGAGCTGTTTTTT.

The gene calls are TRBV2 and TRBJ2-1, with 9 bases lining up with TRBD2. Germline V gives CDR1 SNHLY, CDR2 FYNNEI. The CDR3 length is 15 residues. V was clipped by 10 bases and J by 4 bases; unmatched bases: 11. This CDR3 is CATRLAEGEYNEQFF. DNA for the CDR3: TGTGCCACCAGACTAGCGGAGGGGGAATACAATGAGCAGTTCTTC.

V gene TRBV4-3 combines with J gene TRBJ2-1, with 9 bases identical to TRBD1. The V gene end was trimmed by 4 bases and the J gene end by 7 bases; junction bases not matched to a gene: 8. This CDR3 spans 15 amino acids. Germline CDR1 reads LGHNA; CDR2 reads YSLEER. The CDR3 nucleotides read TGCGCCAGCAGCCCACGGGGACAGGGACTTAATGAGCAGTTCTTC. This gives the protein CASSPRGQGLNEQFF.

V gene TRBV7-9 combines with J gene TRBJ1-4; D uncertain. CDR1 is SEHNR and CDR2 is FQNEAQ in the germline V gene (reference sequence). The CDR3 has 13 residues. V was shortened by 7 bases and J by 6 bases, with 12 bases between the two germline ends. As DNA, the CDR3 is TGTGCCAGCAACCTGGGAGGCTATGAAAAACTGTTTTTT. It translates to CASNLGGYEKLFF. Full variable domain (outside the CDR3, taken from reference TRBV7-9 and TRBJ1-4): DTGVSQNPRHKITKRGQNVTFRCDPISEHNRLYWYRQTLGQGPEFLTYFQNEAQLEKSRLLSDRFSAERPKGSFSTLEIQRTEQGDSAMYLCASNLGGYEKLFFGSGTQLSVL.

The chain uses TRBV27 and TRBJ1-5; 7 bases are shared with TRBD1. Germline CDR1 and CDR2: MNHEY and SMNVEV (reference sequence). This CDR3 has 14 residues. With V trimmed by 5 bases and J by 7 bases, 8 bases remained unmatched. The CDR3 sequence: CASSIAQGFQPQHF. CDR3 coding DNA: TGTGCCAGCAGTATCGCACAGGGGTTCCAGCCCCAGCATTTT.

This clone was counted a single time. The J gene is TRBJ2-2, the V gene TRBV29-1; D is unresolved. Germline CDR1 reads SQVTM; CDR2 reads ANQGSEA. The CDR3 sequence is 11 residues long. The V end was cut by 4 bases, the J end by 6 bases, with 6 bases between. The CDR3 DNA follows: TGCAGCGTTGCCCTCCCCGGGGAGCTGTTTTTT. It translates to CSVALPGELFF.

The chain is built from TRBV19 and TRBJ1-5; D perhaps matches TRBD1 (5 bases). The V gene lost 7 bases and the J gene lost 2 bases, with 9 bases spanning the gap. The CDR3 runs 13 residues. CDR1 and CDR2 from the germline V gene are LNHDA and SQIVND (reference sequence). The CDR3 reads CASKGTRNQPQHF. The DNA of the CDR3 is TGTGCCAGTAAGGGGACTCGCAATCAGCCCCAGCATTTT.

This chain links TRBV28 with TRBJ1-5, with 7 bases fitting TRBD1. Trimming removed 2 bases from V and 8 bases from J; junction bases left unmatched: 9. The CDR3 sequence is 15 residues long. The germline V gene encodes CDR1 MDHEN and CDR2 SYDVKM. CDR3 in DNA: TGTGCCAGCAGTTTAGACTTGGGCAGGGGGGAGCCCCAGCATTTT. Amino acid sequence: CASSLDLGRGEPQHF.

J is TRBJ2-1 and V is TRBV5-1, with 13 bases lining up with TRBD2. The CDR3 spans 15 residues. Germline loops: CDR1 SGHRS, CDR2 YFSETQ. Trimming removed 3 bases from V and 7 bases from J; junction bases left unmatched: 4. CDR3: CASSSGLAGVNEQFF. CDR3 bases: TGCGCCAGCAGCTCCGGACTAGCGGGAGTTAATGAGCAGTTCTTC.

This rearrangement joins TRBV28 to TRBJ2-2, with 7 bases lining up with TRBD1. After removal of 4 bases from V and 2 bases from J, the junction contained 4 bases not matched to a gene. There are 15 residues in the CDR3. Per germline, CDR1 MDHEN and CDR2 SYDVKM. In DNA form, the CDR3 reads TGTGCCAGCAGTTCTACAGGGGCCAACACCGGGGAGCTGTTTTTT. This codes for CASSSTGANTGELFF.